Here is one T cell receptor (beta chain) with its context. The data were obtained in a study of blood T cell repertoires in COVID-19. Turning to the study itself: The origin of the acute and convalescent COVID-19 samples was the United States, Italy and Spain. From T cells, B-cell-depleted T cells, or PBMCs came the material, which was cDNA or gDNA.

Trimming removed 5 bases from V and 0 bases from J, with 11 bases in between. The germline V gene encodes CDR1 LGHDT and CDR2 YNNKEL (reference sequence). This CDR3 is 14 amino acids long. Original processing notes: Estimation of nucleated cell counts was performed using reference gene primer amplification. Profiled with immunoSEQ multiplex PCR; TCRdb holds only in-frame clones, not every one. V and J calls and clone size come straight from that table; D and trimming were deduced from the DNA. The sample has about 42,000 clones, about 89% seen once. Input material: peripheral blood. The receptor comes from a human donor in a cohort sampled during active COVID-19. The chain joins TRBV3-1 (or the pseudogene TRBV3-2) to TRBJ2-7, with a weak D call TRBD1 (5 bases). CDR3 loop: CASSYRRSSYEQYF. The CDR3 nucleotides are TGTGCCAGCAGCTACAGGCGGAGCTCCTACGAGCAGTACTTC.